This TCR beta chain was obtained from a study of blood T cell repertoires in COVID-19. This clone has a single count. The method was immunoSEQ multiplex PCR; TCRdb's version includes in-frame clones alone and lacks a portion of them. The sample gives about 290,000 clones, 70% to 90% of which show up once; around 4% is in the top ten. This CDR3 is built from 15 residues. Trimming took 5 bases from V and 7 from J, leaving 20 bases between them. Looked up from germline, CDR1 is LNHNV and CDR2 is YYDKDF (reference sequence). This chain joins TRBV15 and TRBJ2-5; D unresolved. This receptor was identified in a woman aged 50 to 65 with active or convalescent COVID-19. The specimen sequenced was peripheral blood. The CDR3 here is CATSQTLPKDPTQYF. The CDR3 DNA sequence: TGTGCCACCAGCCAAACGCTACCAAAAGATCCGACCCAGTACTTC.